One and the same sample provided the 3 T cell receptor beta chains below, sequenced in a study of control samples from healthy donors and cancer patients. Data came from immunoSEQ multiplex PCR; TCRdb stores just in-frame clones and leaves some out. The sample carries more than 70,000 clones, approximately 94% recorded once. Input material: blood. The receptors here all came from a woman aged 25 to 39 in good health.

This clone appeared once. The genes are TRBV30 and TRBJ2-7; 8 bases align to TRBD1. The V and J ends lost 6 bases and 5 bases, in that order; junction bases with no gene match: 9. The CDR3 length is 13 residues. Germline loops: CDR1 GTSNPN, CDR2 SVGIG (reference sequence). The CDR3 here is CACQGDRLDEQYF. The DNA for the CDR3 is TGTGCCTGCCAGGGGGACAGGCTCGACGAGCAGTACTTC.

The V gene is TRBV6-1, the J gene TRBJ1-2; D is uncertain. This CDR3 region has 14 residues. V lost 0 bases to trimming and J lost 3 bases, with 8 bases between them. In germline, CDR1 is MNHNS, CDR2 SASEGT. This CDR3 is CASSEAPGDYGYTF. The CDR3 DNA reads TGTGCCAGCAGTGAAGCGCCAGGCGACTATGGCTACACCTTC.

This sequence joins TRBV19 and TRBJ1-2; D is undetermined. The V gene's germline CDR1 is LNHDA and CDR2 SQIVND (reference sequence). Between the trimmed V and J ends, which lost 1 base and 6 bases, there was a span of 12 bases. This CDR3 has 14 residues. The CDR3 DNA reads TGTGCCAGTAGTATAGTACAGAAACGGGATGGCTACACCTTC. Encoded protein: CASSIVQKRDGYTF.